This T cell receptor beta chain derives from a study of T cell responses to AZD1222 COVID-19 vaccine. Broader study findings: Donors skewed white British and female; clonal diversity was possibly underestimated.

Produced via immunoSEQ multiplex PCR; TCRdb's table is partial and in-frame only. The repertoire includes 150,000 or so clones, around 86% of them detected once, and about 9% sits in the top ten. On this clone: Its specificity is unknown.

CDR3 length: 20 amino acids. The V gene end was trimmed by 1 base and the J gene end by 7 bases; junction bases not matched to a gene: 18. In germline, CDR1 is LNHNV, CDR2 YYDKDF (reference sequence). The chain employs TRBV15 and TRBJ2-1, with TRBD2 identical over 11 bases. The sample was peripheral blood, taken 28 days after the second AZD1222 dose. This clonotype was sampled from an adult who received the AZD1222 COVID-19 vaccine. The CDR3 region is CATSRGRFGGVAGGLNEQFF. CDR3 in DNA: TGTGCCACCAGCAGAGGTCGATTTGGGGGGGTAGCGGGAGGGTTGAATGAGCAGTTCTTC.